This T cell receptor (beta chain) was profiled in a study of glioma-infiltrating T cells after dendritic cell vaccination. In the study overall: Dendritic cells derived from monocytes and pulsed with autologous tumor lysate formed the vaccine.

As concerns this clone: The antigen is not known.

The length of the CDR3 is 14 residues. Germline V gives CDR1 MNHNS, CDR2 SASEGT. The V end lost 6 bases, the J end lost 0 bases, and 12 bases lay between the germline ends. Study-wide findings and caveats: TCR clonality showed no direct relationship with survival.

The immunoSEQ assay amplified TCRB CDR3 from up to roughly 2 ug DNA. Assay used: immunoSEQ multiplex PCR; TCRdb lists only in-frame clones, some missing. The sample has 55,000 to 75,000 clones; about 86% are singletons. This sample's time point: after dendritic cell vaccination, including at tumor progression/relapse. Blood PBMC samples: pre-vaccination, two weeks post third vaccination, and at tumor progression. Sequencing was performed on blood, taken after dendritic cell vaccination. The sequence was obtained from a human donor with glioblastoma. This chain connects TRBV6-1 to TRBJ2-7; possible D gene TRBD1, 6 bases. The CDR3 spells CASRHRDNSYEQYF. CDR3 DNA sequence: TGTGCCAGCAGGCACCGGGACAACTCCTACGAGCAGTACTTC.